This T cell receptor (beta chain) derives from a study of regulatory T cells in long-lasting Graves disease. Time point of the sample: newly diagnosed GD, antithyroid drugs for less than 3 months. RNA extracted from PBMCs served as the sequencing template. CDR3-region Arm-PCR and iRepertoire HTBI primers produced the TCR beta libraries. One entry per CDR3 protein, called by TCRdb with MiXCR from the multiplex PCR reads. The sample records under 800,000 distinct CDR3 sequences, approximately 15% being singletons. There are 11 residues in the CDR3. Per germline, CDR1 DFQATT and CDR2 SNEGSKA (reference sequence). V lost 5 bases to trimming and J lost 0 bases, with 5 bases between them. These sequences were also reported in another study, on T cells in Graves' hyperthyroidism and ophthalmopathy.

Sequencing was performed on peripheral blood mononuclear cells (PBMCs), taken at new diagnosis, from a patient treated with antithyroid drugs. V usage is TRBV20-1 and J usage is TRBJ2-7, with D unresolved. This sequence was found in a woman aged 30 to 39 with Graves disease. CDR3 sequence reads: CSAQYSYEQYF. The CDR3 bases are TGCAGTGCTCAATACTCCTACGAGCAGTACTTC.